The source of this TCR beta chain is a study of CD8+ T cells in alopecia areata. Turning to the study itself: For treated patients, severity scores reflected the percentage of scalp area affected.

To note about this clone: Antigen unknown.

CDR1 is MGHDK, CDR2 SYGVNS, per germline. V lost 8 bases to trimming and J lost 4 bases; unmatched junction nucleotides: 8. This CDR3 contains 14 residues. RNA was extracted and reverse transcribed into cDNA as the sequencing template. TCRdb's table, derived via immunoSEQ multiplex PCR, lists solely in-frame clones and lacks some. This sample has about 260,000 clones, with about three fifths found just once. Documented treatment: oral pan-JAK inhibitor, 5-10 mg twice daily. Findings and caveats of the study: Scalp samples also contribute reads from the resident alphabeta T cells found in normal skin.

The sequencing here drew on CD4+ T cells sorted from blood, taken at week 52, from a patient treated with tofacitinib. The clonotype originates from a human donor with alopecia areata. The chain employs TRBV25-1 and TRBJ2-1, with TRBD1 matching 7 bases. The chain's CDR3 is CASDRDSGYNEQFF. The CDR3 DNA reads as TGTGCCAGCGACCGGGACAGTGGTTACAATGAGCAGTTCTTC. Variable domain in full (rest from reference TRBV25-1 and TRBJ2-1): EADIYQTPRYLVIGTGKKITLECSQTMGHDKMYWYQQDPGMELHLIHYSYGVNSTEKGDLSSESTVSRIRTEHFPLTLESARPSHTSQYLCASDRDSGYNEQFFGPGTRLTVL.